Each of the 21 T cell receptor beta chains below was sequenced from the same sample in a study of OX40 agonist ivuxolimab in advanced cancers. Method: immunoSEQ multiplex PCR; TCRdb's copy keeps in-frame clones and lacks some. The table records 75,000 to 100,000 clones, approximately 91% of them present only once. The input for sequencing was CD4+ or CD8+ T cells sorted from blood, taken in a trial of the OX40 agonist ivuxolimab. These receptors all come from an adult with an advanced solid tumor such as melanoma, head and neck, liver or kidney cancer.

CDR3 sequence reads: CASSSPGSTVTQYF. In DNA form, the CDR3 reads TGTGCCAGCAGTTCCCCGGGGTCGACCGTTACGCAGTATTTT. The V gene is TRBV6-5, the J gene TRBJ2-3, with D perhaps TRBD2 (5 bases). CDR3 size: 14 residues. Trimming removed 4 bases at V and 8 bases at J, with 16 bases between. The germline V gene has CDR1 MNHEY and CDR2 SVGAGI.

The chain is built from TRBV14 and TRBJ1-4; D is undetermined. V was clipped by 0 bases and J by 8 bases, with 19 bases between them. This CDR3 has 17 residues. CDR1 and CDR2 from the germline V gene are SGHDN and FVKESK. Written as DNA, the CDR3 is TGTGCCAGCAGCCAAGATAGATTGGGCCTGCGGCGAGAAAAACTGTTTTTT. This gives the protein CASSQDRLGLRREKLFF.

CDR3 sequence (DNA): TGTGCCATCAGTGATTACTACGAGCAGTACTTC. Translation: CAISDYYEQYF. The V and J genes are TRBV10-3 and TRBJ2-7; D ambiguous. The germline gives CDR1 ENHRY, CDR2 SYGVKD. This CDR3 is built from 11 residues. The ends were cut back, 3 bases at V and 3 bases at J, with 3 bases in the middle.

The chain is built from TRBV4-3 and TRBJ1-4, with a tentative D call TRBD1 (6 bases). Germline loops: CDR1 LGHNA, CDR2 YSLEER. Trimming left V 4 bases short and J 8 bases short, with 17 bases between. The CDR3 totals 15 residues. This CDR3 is CASSRRLGAGEKLFF. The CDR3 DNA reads TGCGCCAGCAGCCGAAGACTGGGGGCTGGAGAAAAACTGTTTTTT.

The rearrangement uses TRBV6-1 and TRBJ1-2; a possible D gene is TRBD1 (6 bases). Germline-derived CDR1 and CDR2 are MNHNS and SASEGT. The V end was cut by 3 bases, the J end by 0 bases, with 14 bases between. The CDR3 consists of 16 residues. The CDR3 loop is CASSEHGTNSNYGYTF. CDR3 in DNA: TGTGCCAGCAGTGAGCACGGGACAAATTCTAACTATGGCTACACCTTC.

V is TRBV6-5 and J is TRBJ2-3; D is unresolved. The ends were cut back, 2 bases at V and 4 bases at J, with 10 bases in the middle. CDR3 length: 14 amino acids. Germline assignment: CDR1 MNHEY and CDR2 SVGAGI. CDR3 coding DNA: TGTGCCAGCAGTTACGCTCCCTTCCCAGATACGCAGTATTTT. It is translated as CASSYAPFPDTQYF.

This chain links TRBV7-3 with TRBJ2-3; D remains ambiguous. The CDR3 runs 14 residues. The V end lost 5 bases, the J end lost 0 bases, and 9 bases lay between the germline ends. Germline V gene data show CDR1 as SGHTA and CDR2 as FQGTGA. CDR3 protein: CASSPGESTDTQYF. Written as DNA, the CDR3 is TGTGCCAGCAGCCCCGGAGAAAGCACAGATACGCAGTATTTT. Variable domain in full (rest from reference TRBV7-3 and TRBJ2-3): GAGVSQTPSNKVTEKGKYVELRCDPISGHTALYWYRQSLGQGPEFLIYFQGTGAADDSGLPNDRFFAVRPEGSVSTLKIQRTERGDSAVYLCASSPGESTDTQYFGPGTRLTVL.

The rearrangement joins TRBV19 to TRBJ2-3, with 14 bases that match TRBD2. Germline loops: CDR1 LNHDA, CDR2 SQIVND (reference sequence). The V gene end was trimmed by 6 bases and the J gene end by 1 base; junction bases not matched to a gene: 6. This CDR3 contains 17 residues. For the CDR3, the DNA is TGTGCCAGTAGCCGACTAGCGGGAGGGCCGGGCACAGATACGCAGTATTTT. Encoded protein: CASSRLAGGPGTDTQYF.

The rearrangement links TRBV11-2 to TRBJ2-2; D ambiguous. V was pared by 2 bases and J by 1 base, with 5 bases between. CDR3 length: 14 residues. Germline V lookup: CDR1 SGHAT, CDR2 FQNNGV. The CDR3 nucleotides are TGTGCCAGCAGCTTAAGTATGAACACCGGGGAGCTGTTTTTT. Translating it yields CASSLSMNTGELFF.

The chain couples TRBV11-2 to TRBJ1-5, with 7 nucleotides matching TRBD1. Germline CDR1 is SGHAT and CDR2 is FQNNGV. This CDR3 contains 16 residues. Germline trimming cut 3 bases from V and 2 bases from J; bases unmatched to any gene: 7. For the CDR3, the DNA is TGTGCCAGCAGCTTCGACGAGGGGGCGGGCAATCAGCCCCAGCATTTT. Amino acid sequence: CASSFDEGAGNQPQHF. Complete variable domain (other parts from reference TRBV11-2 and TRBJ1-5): EAGVAQSPRYKIIEKRQSVAFWCNPISGHATLYWYQQILGQGPKLLIQFQNNGVVDDSQLPKDRFSAERLKGVDSTLKIQPAKLEDSAVYLCASSFDEGAGNQPQHFGDGTRLSIL.

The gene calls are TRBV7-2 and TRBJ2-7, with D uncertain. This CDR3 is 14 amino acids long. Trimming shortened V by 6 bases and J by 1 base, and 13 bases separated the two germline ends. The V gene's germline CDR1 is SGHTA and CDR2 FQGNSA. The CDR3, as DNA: TGTGCCAGCAGGCCCCGGGCCCAATCCTACGAGCAGTACTTC. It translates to CASRPRAQSYEQYF.

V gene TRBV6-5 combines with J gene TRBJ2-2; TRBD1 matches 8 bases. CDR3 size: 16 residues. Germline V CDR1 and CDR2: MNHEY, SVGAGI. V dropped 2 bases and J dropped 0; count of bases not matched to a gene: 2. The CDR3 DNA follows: TGTGCCAGCAGTTACCCGGGACAGGCGAACACCGGGGAGCTGTTTTTT. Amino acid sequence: CASSYPGQANTGELFF.

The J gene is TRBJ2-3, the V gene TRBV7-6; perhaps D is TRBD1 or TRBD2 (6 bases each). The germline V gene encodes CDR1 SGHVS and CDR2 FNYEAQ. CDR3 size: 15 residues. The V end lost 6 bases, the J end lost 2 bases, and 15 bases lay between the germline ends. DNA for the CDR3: TGTGCCAGCAGGAGAGGGGGGACTTACACAGATACGCAGTATTTT. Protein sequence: CASRRGGTYTDTQYF.

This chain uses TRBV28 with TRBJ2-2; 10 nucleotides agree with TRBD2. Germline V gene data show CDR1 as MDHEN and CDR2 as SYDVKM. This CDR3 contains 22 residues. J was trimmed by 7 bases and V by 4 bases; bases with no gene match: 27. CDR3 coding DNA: TGTGCCAGCAGTTCATCCCAGCAGATTTTGTCCGTGGCTAGCGGGAGAATCGGGGAGCTGTTTTTT. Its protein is CASSSSQQILSVASGRIGELFF.

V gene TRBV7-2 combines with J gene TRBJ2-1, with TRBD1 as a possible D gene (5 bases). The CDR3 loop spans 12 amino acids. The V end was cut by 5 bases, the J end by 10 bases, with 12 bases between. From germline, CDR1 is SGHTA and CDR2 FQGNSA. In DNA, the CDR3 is TGTGCCAGCAGCCCTAACAGGATAGAGCAGTTCTTC. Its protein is CASSPNRIEQFF. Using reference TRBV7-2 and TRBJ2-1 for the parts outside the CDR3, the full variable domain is GAGVSQSPSNKVTEKGKDVELRCDPISGHTALYWYRQSLGQGLEFLIYFQGNSAPDKSGLPSDRFSAERTGGSVSTLTIQRTQQEDSAVYLCASSPNRIEQFFGPGTRLTVL.

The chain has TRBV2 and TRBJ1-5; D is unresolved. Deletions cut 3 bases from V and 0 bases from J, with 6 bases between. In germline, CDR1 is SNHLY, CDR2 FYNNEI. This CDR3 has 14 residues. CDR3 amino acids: CASSEWVSNQPQHF. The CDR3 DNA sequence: TGTGCCAGCAGTGAGTGGGTTAGCAATCAGCCCCAGCATTTT.

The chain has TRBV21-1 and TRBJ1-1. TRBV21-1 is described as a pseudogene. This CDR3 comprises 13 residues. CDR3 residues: CDNPGGLNTEAFF. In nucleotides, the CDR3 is TGTGATAACCCGGGGGGACTAAACACTGAAGCTTTCTTT.

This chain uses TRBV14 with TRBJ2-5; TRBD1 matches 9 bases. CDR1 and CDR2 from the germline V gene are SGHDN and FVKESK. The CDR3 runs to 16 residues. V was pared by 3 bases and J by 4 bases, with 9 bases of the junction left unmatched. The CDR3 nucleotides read TGTGCCAGCAGCCATGCCCCGGGACAGGGAAGAGAGACCCAGTACTTC. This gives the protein CASSHAPGQGRETQYF. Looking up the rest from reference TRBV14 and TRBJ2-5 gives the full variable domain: EAGVTQFPSHSVIEKGQTVTLRCDPISGHDNLYWYRRVMGKEIKFLLHFVKESKQDESGMPNNRFLAERTGGTYSTLKVQPAELEDSGVYFCASSHAPGQGRETQYFGPGTRLLVL.

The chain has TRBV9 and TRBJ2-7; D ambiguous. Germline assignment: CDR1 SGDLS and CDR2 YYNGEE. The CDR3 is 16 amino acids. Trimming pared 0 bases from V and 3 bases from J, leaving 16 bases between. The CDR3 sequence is CASSVVGTTYIYEQYF. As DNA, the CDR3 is TGTGCCAGCAGCGTAGTGGGAACCACCTACATCTACGAGCAGTACTTC.

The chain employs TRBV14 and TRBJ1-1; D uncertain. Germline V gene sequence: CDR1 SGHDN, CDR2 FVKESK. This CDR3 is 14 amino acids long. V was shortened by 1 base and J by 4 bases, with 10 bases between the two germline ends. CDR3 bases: TGTGCCAGCAGCCAAGCAGGATTCAGCACTGAAGCTTTCTTT. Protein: CASSQAGFSTEAFF.

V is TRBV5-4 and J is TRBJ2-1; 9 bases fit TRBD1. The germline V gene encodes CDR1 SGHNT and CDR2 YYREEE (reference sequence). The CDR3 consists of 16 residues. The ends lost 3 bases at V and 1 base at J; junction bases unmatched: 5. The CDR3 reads CASSSGTGRSYNEQFF. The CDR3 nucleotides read TGTGCCAGCAGCTCCGGGACAGGGAGATCCTACAATGAGCAGTTCTTC.